This entry lists 10 T cell receptor beta chains sequenced from one sample in a study of PD-1 blockade in classical Hodgkin lymphoma (TCRdb year 2020). Library creation used the immunoSEQ multiplex PCR assay. As stored in TCRdb, this immuneACCESS dataset retains in-frame rearrangements with V and J assigned. A fraction of the clones does not appear; measured against another copy, unresolved V genes explain less than half of the discrepancy, and the remainder lacks a known reason. The sample has some 30,000 clones on record, about four fifths of them singletons. Approximately 18% of the sample rests with the top ten. The time point label for this specimen denotes: cycle 4 day 1 (C4D1), after about 6 weeks of nivolumab. Relapse after autologous stem cell transplantation had occurred in all trial patients, and cohorts A, B and C were distinguished by prior brentuximab vedotin exposure. The sample in question was peripheral blood mononuclear cells (PBMCs), obtained before the fourth cycle of nivolumab. Receptors were obtained from a human donor with classical Hodgkin lymphoma.

This chain connects TRBV6-5 to TRBJ1-4; D unclear. This CDR3 is 11 amino acids long. Trimming cost V 6 bases and J 8 bases, with 7 bases left between them. Germline-derived CDR1 and CDR2 are MNHEY and SVGAGI. CDR3 in DNA: TGTGCCAGCAGCCACGGAGAAAAACTGTTTTTT. It codes for CASSHGEKLFF.

V and J are TRBV5-4 and TRBJ2-3, with TRBD2 identical over 11 bases. Germline CDR1 is SGHNT and CDR2 is YYREEE (reference sequence). The CDR3 extends over 16 amino acids. The V segment lost 4 bases and the J segment 2 bases; nucleotides outside the gene matches: 6. The CDR3 DNA reads TGTGCCAGCAGCGTGGCGGGACTAGCGGCCACAGATACGCAGTATTTT. Protein sequence: CASSVAGLAATDTQYF.

This clone occurred once. The chain employs TRBV7-9 and TRBJ2-5, with a tentative D call TRBD2 (5 bases). This CDR3 is 15 amino acids long. V was pared by 8 bases and J by 1 base, with 17 bases between. Per the germline V gene, CDR1 is SEHNR and CDR2 is FQNEAQ (reference sequence). The DNA of the CDR3 is TGTGCCAGCTCCATCCCGGCGGGCAGCCAAGAGACCCAGTACTTC. Its protein product is CASSIPAGSQETQYF.

The V gene is TRBV18, the J gene TRBJ1-5, with 7 bases aligning to TRBD1. Trimming removed 5 bases from V and 3 bases from J; junction bases left unmatched: 7. CDR3 size: 15 residues. Per the germline V gene, CDR1 is KGHSH and CDR2 is LQKENI. DNA of the CDR3: TGTGCCAGCTCAATCAGACAGGGAGACAATCAGCCCCAGCATTTT. Protein sequence: CASSIRQGDNQPQHF.

The rearrangement uses TRBV15 and TRBJ1-5; D gene ambiguous. Trimming cost V 3 bases and J 2 bases, with 11 bases left between them. The CDR3 runs 15 residues. Per the germline V gene, CDR1 is LNHNV and CDR2 is YYDKDF (reference sequence). CDR3 residues: CATSRTNSGNQPQHF. CDR3 coding DNA: TGTGCCACCAGCAGGACGAACAGCGGCAATCAGCCCCAGCATTTT.

This rearrangement joins TRBV5-1 to TRBJ2-3; the match to TRBD1 covers 8 bases. The J segment lost 4 bases and the V segment lost 9 bases, leaving 4 bases of the junction unmatched. The CDR3 is 12 amino acids. Per germline, CDR1 SGHRS and CDR2 YFSETQ. CDR3 nucleotides: TGCGCCACCCGACAGGGGTCAGATACGCAGTATTTT. This sequence encodes CATRQGSDTQYF.

The J gene is TRBJ1-3, the V gene TRBV28; tentative D call: TRBD1 (6 bases). The length of the CDR3 is 17 residues. Trimming pared 2 bases from V and 0 bases from J, leaving 14 bases between. Germline V gene lookup returns CDR1 MDHEN and CDR2 SYDVKM. CDR3 in amino acids: CASSLPTGPSSGNTIYF. CDR3 nucleotides: TGTGCCAGCAGTTTACCCACAGGGCCCTCCTCTGGAAACACCATATATTTT.

The chain carries TRBV27 and TRBJ1-1; perhaps TRBD1 as D (5 bases). CDR1 and CDR2 from the germline V gene are MNHEY and SMNVEV (reference sequence). The CDR3 has 13 residues. The germline V and J ends were trimmed by 6 bases and 1 base, with 9 bases remaining between them. CDR3 region: CASSRVRNTEAFF. The CDR3 DNA reads TGTGCCAGCAGCAGGGTAAGGAACACTGAAGCTTTCTTT.

V and J are TRBV7-3 and TRBJ1-1, with D unresolved. Trimming cost V 3 bases and J 1 base, with 6 bases left between them. The CDR3 contains 13 residues. CDR1 is SGHTA and CDR2 is FQGTGA in the germline V gene. CDR3 loop: CASSFTENTEAFF. CDR3 in DNA: TGTGCCAGCAGCTTCACCGAGAACACTGAAGCTTTCTTT.

This chain joins TRBV2 and TRBJ1-1; possibly TRBD1 for D (6 bases). Germline CDR1 is SNHLY and CDR2 is FYNNEI. Trimming took 3 bases from V and 4 from J, leaving 21 bases between them. This CDR3 comprises 17 residues. In DNA form, the CDR3 reads TGTGCCAGCAGTGATGGCAGGGGCATTTTCGGCGGCACTGAAGCTTTCTTT. Its translation is CASSDGRGIFGGTEAFF. Looking up the rest from reference TRBV2 and TRBJ1-1 gives the full variable domain: EPEVTQTPSHQVTQMGQEVILRCVPISNHLYFYWYRQILGQKVEFLVSFYNNEISEKSEIFDDQFSVERPDGSNFTLKIRSTKLEDSAMYFCASSDGRGIFGGTEAFFGQGTRLTVV.